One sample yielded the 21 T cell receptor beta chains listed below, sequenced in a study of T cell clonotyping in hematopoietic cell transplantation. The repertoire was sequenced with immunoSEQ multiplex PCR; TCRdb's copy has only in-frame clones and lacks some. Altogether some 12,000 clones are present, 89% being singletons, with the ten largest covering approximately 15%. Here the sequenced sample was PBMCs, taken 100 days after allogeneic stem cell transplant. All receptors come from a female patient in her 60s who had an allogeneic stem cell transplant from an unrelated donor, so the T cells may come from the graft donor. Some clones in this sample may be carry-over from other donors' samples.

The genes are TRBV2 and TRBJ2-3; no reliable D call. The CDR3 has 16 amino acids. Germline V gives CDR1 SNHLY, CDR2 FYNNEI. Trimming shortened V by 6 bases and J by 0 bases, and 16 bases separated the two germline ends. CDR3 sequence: CASSLTRWGSTDTQYF. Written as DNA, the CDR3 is TGTGCCAGCAGCCTAACACGGTGGGGAAGCACAGATACGCAGTATTTT. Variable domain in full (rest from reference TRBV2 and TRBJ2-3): EPEVTQTPSHQVTQMGQEVILRCVPISNHLYFYWYRQILGQKVEFLVSFYNNEISEKSEIFDDQFSVERPDGSNFTLKIRSTKLEDSAMYFCASSLTRWGSTDTQYFGPGTRLTVL.

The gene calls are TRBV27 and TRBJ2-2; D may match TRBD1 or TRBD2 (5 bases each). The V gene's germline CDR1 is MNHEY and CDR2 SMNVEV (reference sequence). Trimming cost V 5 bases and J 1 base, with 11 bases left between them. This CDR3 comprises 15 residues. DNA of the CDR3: TGTGCCAGCAGTCTCCGTGGGGGGAACACCGGGGAGCTGTTTTTT. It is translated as CASSLRGGNTGELFF.

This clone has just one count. CDR3 DNA: TGTGCCAGCTCCCTGGACGGTACCCCCTATGGCTACACCTTC. Amino acid sequence: CASSLDGTPYGYTF. V gene TRBV18 combines with J gene TRBJ1-2, with D unclear. This CDR3 region has 14 residues. V dropped 6 bases and J dropped 4 bases, with 15 bases sitting between them. Germline CDR1 and CDR2: KGHSH and LQKENI.

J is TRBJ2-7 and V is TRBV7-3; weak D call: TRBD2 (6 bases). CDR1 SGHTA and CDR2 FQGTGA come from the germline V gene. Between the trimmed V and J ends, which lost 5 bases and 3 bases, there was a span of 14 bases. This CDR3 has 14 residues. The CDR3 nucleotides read TGTGCCAGCAGCCTGGGGGGTAGCGGCTACGAGCAGTACTTC. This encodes CASSLGGSGYEQYF.

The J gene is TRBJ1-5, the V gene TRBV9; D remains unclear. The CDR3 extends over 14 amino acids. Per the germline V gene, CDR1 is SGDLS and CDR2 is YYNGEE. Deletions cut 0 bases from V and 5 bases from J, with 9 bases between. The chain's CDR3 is CASSVGDGDQPQHF. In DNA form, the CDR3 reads TGTGCCAGCAGCGTAGGTGACGGCGATCAGCCCCAGCATTTT.

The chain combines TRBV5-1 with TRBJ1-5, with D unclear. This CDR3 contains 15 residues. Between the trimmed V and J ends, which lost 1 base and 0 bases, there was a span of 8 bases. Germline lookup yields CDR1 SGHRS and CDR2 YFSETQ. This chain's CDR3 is CASSLMGSSNQPQHF. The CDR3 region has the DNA TGCGCCAGCAGCTTGATGGGGTCTAGCAATCAGCCCCAGCATTTT.

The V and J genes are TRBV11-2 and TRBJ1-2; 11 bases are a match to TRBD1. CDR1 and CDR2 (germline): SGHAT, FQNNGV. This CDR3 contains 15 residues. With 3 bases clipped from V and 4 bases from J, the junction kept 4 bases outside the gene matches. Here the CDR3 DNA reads TGTGCCAGCAGCTTCAGGACAGGGGGCAGCTATGGCTACACCTTC. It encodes CASSFRTGGSYGYTF.

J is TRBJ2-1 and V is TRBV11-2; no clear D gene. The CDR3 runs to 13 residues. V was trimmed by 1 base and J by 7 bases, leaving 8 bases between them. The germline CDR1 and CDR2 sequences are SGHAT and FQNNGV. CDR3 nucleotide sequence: TGTGCCAGCAGCTTAGGACTCAGGAATGAGCAGTTCTTC. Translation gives CASSLGLRNEQFF.

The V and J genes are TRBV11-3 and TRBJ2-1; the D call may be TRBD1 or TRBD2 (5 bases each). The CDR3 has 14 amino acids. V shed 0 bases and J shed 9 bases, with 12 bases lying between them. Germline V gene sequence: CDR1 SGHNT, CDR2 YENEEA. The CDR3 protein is CASSLERGAGEQFF. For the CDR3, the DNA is TGTGCCAGCAGCTTAGAGAGGGGCGCGGGTGAGCAGTTCTTC. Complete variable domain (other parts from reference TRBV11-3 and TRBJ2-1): EAGVVQSPRYKIIEKKQPVAFWCNPISGHNTLYWYLQNLGQGPELLIRYENEEAVDDSQLPKDRFSAERLKGVDSTLKIQPAELGDSAVYLCASSLERGAGEQFFGPGTRLTVL.

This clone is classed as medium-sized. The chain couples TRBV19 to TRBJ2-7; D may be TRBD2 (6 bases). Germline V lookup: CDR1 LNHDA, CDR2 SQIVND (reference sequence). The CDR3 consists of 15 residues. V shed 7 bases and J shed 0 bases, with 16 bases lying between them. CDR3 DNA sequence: TGTGCCAGTACCGTGGACTATACTAGCTCCTACGAGCAGTACTTC. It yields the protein CASTVDYTSSYEQYF. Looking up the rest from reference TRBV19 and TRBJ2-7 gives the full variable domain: DGGITQSPKYLFRKEGQNVTLSCEQNLNHDAMYWYRQDPGQGLRLIYYSQIVNDFQKGDIAEGYSVSREKKESFPLTVTSAQKNPTAFYLCASTVDYTSSYEQYFGPGTRLTVT.

The CDR3 nucleotides are TGTGCCAGCAGCGTCGGAGCGGGAGATGCAGATACGCAGTATTTT. Residues: CASSVGAGDADTQYF. This chain connects TRBV9 to TRBJ2-3; 8 nucleotides line up with TRBD2. The CDR3 runs to 15 residues. Germline V CDR1 and CDR2: SGDLS, YYNGEE. V gave up 2 bases and J gave up 4 bases; unmatched junction bases: 6.

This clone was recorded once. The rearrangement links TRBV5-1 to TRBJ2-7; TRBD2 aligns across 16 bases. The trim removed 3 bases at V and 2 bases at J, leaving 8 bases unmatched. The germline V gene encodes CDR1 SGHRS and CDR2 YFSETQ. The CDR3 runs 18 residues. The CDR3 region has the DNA TGCGCCAGCAGCTCAGTCCCGGGACTAGCGGGAGGGCCCTACGAGCAGTACTTC. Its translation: CASSSVPGLAGGPYEQYF.

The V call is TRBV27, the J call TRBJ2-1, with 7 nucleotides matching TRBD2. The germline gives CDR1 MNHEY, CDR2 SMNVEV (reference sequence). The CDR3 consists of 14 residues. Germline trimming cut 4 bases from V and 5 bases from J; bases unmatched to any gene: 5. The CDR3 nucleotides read TGTGCCAGCAGTTCGACTAGCTGGGACAATGAGCAGTTCTTC. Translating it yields CASSSTSWDNEQFF.

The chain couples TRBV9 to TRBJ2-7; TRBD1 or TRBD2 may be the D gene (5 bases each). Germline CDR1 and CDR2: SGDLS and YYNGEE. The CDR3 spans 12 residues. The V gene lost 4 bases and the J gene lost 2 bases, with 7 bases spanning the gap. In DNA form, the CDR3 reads TGTGCCAGCAGCAGAGGGGCCTACGAGCAGTACTTC. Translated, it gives CASSRGAYEQYF.

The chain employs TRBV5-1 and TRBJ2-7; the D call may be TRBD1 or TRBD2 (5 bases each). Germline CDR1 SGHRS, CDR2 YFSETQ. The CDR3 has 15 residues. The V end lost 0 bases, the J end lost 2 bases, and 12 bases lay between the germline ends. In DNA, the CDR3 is TGCGCCAGCAGCTTGGTAGTCGGGGCCACCTACGAGCAGTACTTC. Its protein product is CASSLVVGATYEQYF.

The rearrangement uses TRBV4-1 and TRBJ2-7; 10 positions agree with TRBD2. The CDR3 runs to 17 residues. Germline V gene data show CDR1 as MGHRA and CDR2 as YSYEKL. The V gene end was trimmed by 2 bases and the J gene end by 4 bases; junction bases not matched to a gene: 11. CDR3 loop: CASSQLLALAGIYEQYF. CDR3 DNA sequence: TGCGCCAGCAGCCAACTCTTGGCACTAGCGGGAATTTACGAGCAGTACTTC.

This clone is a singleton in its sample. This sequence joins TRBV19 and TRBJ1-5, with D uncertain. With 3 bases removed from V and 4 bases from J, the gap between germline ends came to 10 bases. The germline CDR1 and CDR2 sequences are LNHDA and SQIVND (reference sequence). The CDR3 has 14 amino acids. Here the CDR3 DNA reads TGTGCCAGTAGTATGTTCGGCACTAATCAGCCCCAGCATTTT. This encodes CASSMFGTNQPQHF. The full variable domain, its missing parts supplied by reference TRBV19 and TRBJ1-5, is DGGITQSPKYLFRKEGQNVTLSCEQNLNHDAMYWYRQDPGQGLRLIYYSQIVNDFQKGDIAEGYSVSREKKESFPLTVTSAQKNPTAFYLCASSMFGTNQPQHFGDGTRLSIL.

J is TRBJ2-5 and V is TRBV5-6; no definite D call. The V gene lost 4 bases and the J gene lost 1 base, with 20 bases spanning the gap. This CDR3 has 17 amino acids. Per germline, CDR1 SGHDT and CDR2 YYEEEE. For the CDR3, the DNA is TGTGCCAGCAGCCTCGACCCGACCGACATCACCCAAGAGACCCAGTACTTC. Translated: CASSLDPTDITQETQYF.

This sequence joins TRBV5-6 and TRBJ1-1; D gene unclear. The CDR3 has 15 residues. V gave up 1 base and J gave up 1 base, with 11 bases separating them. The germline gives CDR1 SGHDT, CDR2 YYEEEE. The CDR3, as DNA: TGTGCCAGCAGCTTGTGGGCAGGTTGGAACACTGAAGCTTTCTTT. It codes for CASSLWAGWNTEAFF.

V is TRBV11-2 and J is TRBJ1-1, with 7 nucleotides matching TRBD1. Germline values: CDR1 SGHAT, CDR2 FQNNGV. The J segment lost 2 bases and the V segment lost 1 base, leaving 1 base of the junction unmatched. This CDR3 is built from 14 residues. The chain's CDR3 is CASSLGQGNTEAFF. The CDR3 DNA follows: TGTGCCAGCAGCTTAGGACAGGGCAACACTGAAGCTTTCTTT.

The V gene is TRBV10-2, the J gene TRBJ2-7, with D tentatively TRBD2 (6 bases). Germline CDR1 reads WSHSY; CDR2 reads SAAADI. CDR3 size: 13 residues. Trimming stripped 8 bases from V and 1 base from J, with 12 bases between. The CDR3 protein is CASVRGSSYEQYF. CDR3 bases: TGCGCCAGCGTTCGGGGGAGTTCCTACGAGCAGTACTTC.